The 32 T cell receptor beta chains presented below share a single source sample, sequenced in a study of human T cells and chemical hapten exposure. Time point noted: pre-sensitization, week 0. Treatment specified: therapeutic diphenylcyclopropenone sensitization with weekly scalp DPC. MiXCR, run by TCRdb on the RACE reads, gives a single entry per CDR3 protein. The table lists about 380,000 distinct CDR3 sequences, approximately 5.1% of them singletons. Source: whole blood, taken in connection with sensitization to the hapten diphenylcyclopropenone (DPC). The receptors derive from a woman aged 50 to 65 with alopecia areata. Some clones in this sample may be carry-over from other donors' samples.

This clonotype turned up a few times. V and J are TRBV18 and TRBJ2-5, with 12 positions matching TRBD1. V lost 3 bases to trimming and J lost 5 bases; unmatched junction nucleotides: 4. Germline V gives CDR1 KGHSH, CDR2 LQKENI. The CDR3 length is 15 residues. The CDR3 protein is CASSPSGTGGETQYF. In DNA form, the CDR3 reads TGTGCCAGCTCACCCTCCGGGACAGGGGGCGAGACCCAGTACTTC. The full variable domain, rest sourced from reference TRBV18 and TRBJ2-5, is NAGVMQNPRHLVRRRGQEARLRCSPMKGHSHVYWYRQLPEEGLKFMVYLQKENIIDESGMPKERFSAEFPKEGPSILRIQQVVRGDSAAYFCASSPSGTGGETQYFGPGTRLLVL.

This clonotype was seen ten or more times. This chain joins TRBV29-1 and TRBJ2-7; maybe TRBD2 (5 bases). CDR1 is SQVTM, CDR2 ANQGSEA, per germline. V lost 6 bases, J lost 2 bases, and 11 bases lay in between. This CDR3 spans 12 amino acids. CDR3 amino acids: CSVSDSAYEQYF. The CDR3 DNA is TGCAGCGTCTCGGACTCAGCCTACGAGCAGTACTTC.

The chain joins TRBV12-3 or TRBV12-4 to TRBJ2-1; D not certain. V was shortened by 3 bases and J by 7 bases, with 7 bases between the two germline ends. This CDR3 contains 12 residues. This CDR3 is CASSLTWNEQFF. In DNA, the CDR3 is TGTGCCAGCAGTTTGACTTGGAATGAGCAGTTCTTC.

This clonotype was observed a handful of times. The DNA for the CDR3 is TGTGCCAGCCGTAGTTGGGGGTCCTCCTACGAGCAGTACTTC. It translates to CASRSWGSSYEQYF. This chain links TRBV25-1 with TRBJ2-7, with D perhaps matching TRBD1 or TRBD2 (5 bases each). The V and J ends lost 8 bases and 0 bases respectively, with 14 bases between them. CDR3 length: 14 residues. Germline V gene data show CDR1 as MGHDK and CDR2 as SYGVNS.

This clonotype was counted a few times. The V gene is TRBV2, the J gene TRBJ2-7; a possible D gene is TRBD2 (5 bases). The V end was cut by 0 bases, the J end by 11 bases, with 17 bases between. CDR3 length: 14 residues. Germline V lookup: CDR1 SNHLY, CDR2 FYNNEI. CDR3 amino acids: CASSEALPGSREYF. In DNA form, the CDR3 reads TGTGCCAGCAGTGAAGCGCTTCCGGGGTCCCGAGAGTACTTC.

There are many counts of this clonotype. The V call is TRBV3-1, the J call TRBJ2-7; D may be TRBD2 (6 bases). The CDR3 has 12 residues. V lost 4 bases, J lost 6 bases, and 10 bases lay in between. In germline, CDR1 is LGHDT, CDR2 YNNKEL (reference sequence). CDR3 amino acids: CASSRDSPEQYF. Written as DNA, the CDR3 is TGTGCCAGCAGCCGGGACTCCCCCGAGCAGTACTTC.

This clonotype appeared many times. V usage is TRBV28 and J usage is TRBJ1-5; no clear D. Per germline, CDR1 MDHEN and CDR2 SYDVKM. The V gene lost 1 base and the J gene lost 6 bases, with 13 bases spanning the gap. CDR3 length equals 15 residues. The CDR3 coding sequence is TGTGCCAGCAGTTTATACAGAGGTAACGGTCAGCCCCAGCATTTT. As protein: CASSLYRGNGQPQHF.

This clonotype was counted a few times. The rearrangement links TRBV19 to TRBJ1-3; D remains unclear. This CDR3 is 15 amino acids long. CDR1 and CDR2 (germline): LNHDA, SQIVND (reference sequence). V was clipped by 9 bases and J by 0 bases, with 15 bases between them. CDR3 coding DNA: TGTGCCAGCACTAAGAACAGTAACTCTGGAAACACCATATATTTT. Translated: CASTKNSNSGNTIYF.

At least ten counts were recorded for this clonotype. The chain uses TRBV2 and TRBJ2-3; D is ambiguous. The CDR3 has 11 residues. The V end lost 7 bases, the J end lost 2 bases, and 4 bases lay between the germline ends. The germline gives CDR1 SNHLY, CDR2 FYNNEI. The CDR3 protein is CASTDTDTQYF. The CDR3 DNA reads TGTGCCAGCACCGACACAGATACGCAGTATTTT.

Many counts were recorded for this clonotype. The V call is TRBV12-3 or TRBV12-4, the J call TRBJ2-7; the D gene is possibly TRBD1 (6 bases). This CDR3 region has 15 residues. Trimming stripped 5 bases from V and 0 bases from J, with 14 bases between. CDR3 coding DNA: TGTGCCAGCAGTCCTTCAGGGGCTCCCTCCTACGAGCAGTACTTC. As protein: CASSPSGAPSYEQYF.

This clonotype was seen more than once but under ten times. The gene calls are TRBV29-1 and TRBJ2-2; D gene ambiguous. This CDR3 has 13 amino acids. V gave up 7 bases and J gave up 0 bases, with 9 bases separating them. The germline CDR1 and CDR2 sequences are SQVTM and ANQGSEA. The CDR3 nucleotides are TGCAGCGCAGGTCTCGCGAACACCGGGGAGCTGTTTTTT. This gives the protein CSAGLANTGELFF.

In this sample, this clonotype turned up a few times. The chain carries TRBV6-2 or TRBV6-3 and TRBJ1-5; 8 nucleotides match TRBD1. Germline V gives CDR1 MNHEY, CDR2 SVGEGT. The CDR3 loop spans 16 amino acids. V lost 2 bases and J lost 7; bases outside the gene matches: 10. The CDR3 nucleotides are TGTGCCAGCAGTTACGGAACAGGGGGATACGGACAGCCCCAGCATTTT. Protein sequence: CASSYGTGGYGQPQHF.

The table lists this clonotype with many counts. The CDR3: CSVGRRGTETQYF. Here the CDR3 DNA reads TGCAGCGTCGGGAGGCGGGGTACGGAGACCCAGTACTTC. The V call is TRBV29-1, the J call TRBJ2-5, with TRBD2 identical over 7 bases. The CDR3 contains 13 residues. Germline assignment: CDR1 SQVTM and CDR2 ANQGSEA. Trimming removed 6 bases from V and 5 bases from J; junction bases left unmatched: 9. The entire variable domain, with the rest obtained from reference TRBV29-1 and TRBJ2-5, is as follows: SAVISQKPSRDICQRGTSLTIQCQVDSQVTMMFWYRQQPGQSLTLIATANQGSEATYESGFVIDKFPISRPNLTFSTLTVSNMSPEDSSIYLCSVGRRGTETQYFGPGTRLLVL.

A few counts support this clonotype. V usage is TRBV5-1 and J usage is TRBJ2-5; perhaps TRBD2 as D (6 bases). The CDR3 contains 14 residues. V lost 0 bases and J 9 bases, leaving 15 bases between the germline ends. The germline V gene has CDR1 SGHRS and CDR2 YFSETQ. CDR3 protein: CASSLGGQRAAQYF. The CDR3 DNA sequence: TGCGCCAGCAGCTTGGGAGGGCAGCGGGCGGCCCAGTACTTC.

V and J are TRBV20-1 and TRBJ2-7; TRBD2 might be the D (6 bases). The CDR3 contains 15 residues. Trimming shortened V by 0 bases and J by 1 base, and 13 bases separated the two germline ends. CDR1 DFQATT and CDR2 SNEGSKA come from the germline V gene (reference sequence). The CDR3 loop is CSARDVGEASYEQYF. The CDR3 DNA sequence: TGCAGTGCTAGAGATGTGGGGGAGGCGTCCTACGAGCAGTACTTC.

The V gene is TRBV29-1, the J gene TRBJ2-7; D remains ambiguous. Per germline, CDR1 SQVTM and CDR2 ANQGSEA. The CDR3 has 11 residues. Between the trimmed V and J ends, which lost 8 bases and 2 bases, there was a span of 10 bases. Here the CDR3 reads CSPESTYEQYF. The CDR3 DNA is TGCAGCCCTGAGAGCACCTACGAGCAGTACTTC.

At least ten counts were recorded for this clonotype. This sequence joins TRBV6-5 and TRBJ2-4, with D perhaps TRBD1 (6 bases). Germline V gene lookup returns CDR1 MNHEY and CDR2 SVGAGI. Trimming removed 6 bases at V and 9 bases at J, with 15 bases between. The CDR3 totals 13 residues. CDR3 coding DNA: TGTGCCAGCAGAGTCACAGGGACGGCCATTCAGTACTTC. Translation gives CASRVTGTAIQYF.

This clonotype was recorded at least ten times. The chain couples TRBV20-1 to TRBJ2-1, with 10 bases aligning to TRBD2. The J segment lost 7 bases and the V segment lost 0 bases, leaving 6 bases of the junction unmatched. Germline V lookup: CDR1 DFQATT, CDR2 SNEGSKA (reference sequence). The CDR3 contains 15 residues. DNA for the CDR3: TGCAGTGCTAGAGATGGAAGCGGGAGGGGTAATGAGCAGTTCTTC. It yields the protein CSARDGSGRGNEQFF.

This clonotype has at least ten counts. CDR3 coding DNA: TGTGCCAGCAGTTCACTCCGGACAGGGATGAACACAGATACGCAGTATTTT. As protein: CASSSLRTGMNTDTQYF. The chain links TRBV27 to TRBJ2-3; 8 nucleotides align to TRBD1. The J segment lost 2 bases and the V segment lost 4 bases, leaving 11 bases of the junction unmatched. Germline V gene sequence: CDR1 MNHEY, CDR2 SMNVEV (reference sequence). The CDR3 has 17 residues.

This clonotype was seen many times. The V call is TRBV11-3, the J call TRBJ2-4, with 8 bases matching TRBD2. V lost 2 bases, J lost 0 bases, and 9 bases stayed unmatched. The CDR3 spans 18 residues. CDR1 is SGHNT and CDR2 is YENEEA in the germline V gene. The DNA of the CDR3 is TGTGCCAGCAGCTTATCGAGCGGGGGACCTCTAGCCAAAAACATTCAGTACTTC. It specifies CASSLSSGGPLAKNIQYF. The full variable domain, with the rest looked up from reference TRBV11-3 and TRBJ2-4, is EAGVVQSPRYKIIEKKQPVAFWCNPISGHNTLYWYLQNLGQGPELLIRYENEEAVDDSQLPKDRFSAERLKGVDSTLKIQPAELGDSAVYLCASSLSSGGPLAKNIQYFGAGTRLSVL.

This clonotype was recorded a few times. The genes are TRBV4-1 and TRBJ1-2; 12 bases fit TRBD1. Looked up from germline, CDR1 is MGHRA and CDR2 is YSYEKL. Losses at the gene ends were 5 bases for V and 6 bases for J; bases not matched to a gene: 4. This CDR3 has 14 amino acids. CDR3 sequence reads: CASSGTGGGNGYTF. CDR3 DNA: TGCGCCAGCAGCGGGACAGGGGGCGGAAATGGCTACACCTTC.

This clonotype was recorded at least ten times. The chain carries TRBV12-3 or TRBV12-4 and TRBJ1-6; 7 nucleotides line up with TRBD1. V lost 0 bases, J lost 10 bases, and 6 bases stayed unmatched. CDR3 length equals 15 residues. The CDR3: CASSLAGQKGSPLHF. The CDR3, as DNA: TGTGCCAGCAGTTTAGCGGGACAGAAGGGGTCACCCCTCCACTTT.

The chain couples TRBV2 to TRBJ1-1; D remains ambiguous. Germline CDR1 reads SNHLY; CDR2 reads FYNNEI. V was shortened by 8 bases and J by 4 bases, with 14 bases between the two germline ends. This CDR3 contains 13 residues. The CDR3 DNA reads TGTGCCAGCCTTCCGACCGAGGGCACTGAAGCTTTCTTT. Translation gives CASLPTEGTEAFF.

This clonotype came up a few times. The chain is built from TRBV6-6 and TRBJ1-4, with TRBD1 matching over 7 bases. This CDR3 region has 14 residues. V was clipped by 2 bases and J by 6 bases; unmatched bases: 3. In germline, CDR1 is MNHNY, CDR2 SVGAGI (reference sequence). The CDR3 loop is CASSYRQGDEKLFF. The CDR3, as DNA: TGTGCCAGCAGTTACCGACAGGGCGATGAAAAACTGTTTTTT.

This clonotype was seen at least ten times. This chain connects TRBV3-1 to TRBJ2-3, with TRBD2 matching 8 bases. Germline loops: CDR1 LGHDT, CDR2 YNNKEL (reference sequence). The CDR3 has 13 amino acids. The junction had 2 bases not matched to a gene; V was cut back by 1 base and J by 8 bases. This CDR3 is CASSQGTSSTQYF. CDR3 DNA sequence: TGTGCCAGCAGCCAAGGGACTAGCAGTACGCAGTATTTT.

This chain connects TRBV12-3 or TRBV12-4 to TRBJ2-3; 7 bases match TRBD2. With V trimmed by 5 bases and J by 0 bases, 8 bases remained unmatched. The CDR3 has 16 amino acids. The DNA for the CDR3 is TGTGCCAGCAGTCCGCGGACTAGGTCTAGCACAGATACGCAGTATTTT. Protein: CASSPRTRSSTDTQYF.

This clonotype turned up a few times. The rearrangement links TRBV5-1 to TRBJ2-7, with TRBD2 identical over 7 bases. The CDR3 is 13 residues long. J lost 4 bases, V lost 2 bases, and 3 bases had no gene match. The germline CDR1 and CDR2 sequences are SGHRS and YFSETQ. CDR3 residues: CASSFTSDYEQYF. CDR3 coding DNA: TGCGCCAGCAGCTTCACTAGCGATTACGAGCAGTACTTC.

This clonotype has a handful of counts. The gene calls are TRBV25-1 and TRBJ1-1, with D unclear. CDR1 and CDR2 (germline): MGHDK, SYGVNS. V lost 0 bases to trimming and J lost 3 bases, with 11 bases between them. The CDR3 extends over 15 amino acids. Written as DNA, the CDR3 is TGTGCCAGCAGTGAATATCCAGCGGGGTACACTGAAGCTTTCTTT. It encodes CASSEYPAGYTEAFF.

DNA of the CDR3: TGTGCCAGCAGTTTATTTCAGGGGCGCGGGTACGAGCAGTACTTC. Protein product: CASSLFQGRGYEQYF. The genes are TRBV28 and TRBJ2-7; D perhaps matches TRBD1 (6 bases). V was shortened by 1 base and J by 4 bases, with 14 bases between the two germline ends. The CDR3 runs 15 residues. Germline V gives CDR1 MDHEN, CDR2 SYDVKM.

There are many counts of this clonotype. The V gene is TRBV28, the J gene TRBJ1-1, with D possibly TRBD1 on 6 matching bases. V lost 6 bases, J lost 0 bases, and 20 bases lay in between. The CDR3 spans 17 residues. The germline CDR1 and CDR2 sequences are MDHEN and SYDVKM. The CDR3 here is CASSPGAAPFLNTEAFF. The CDR3 DNA is TGTGCCAGCAGCCCAGGGGCCGCTCCCTTTCTGAACACTGAAGCTTTCTTT.

V usage is TRBV30 and J usage is TRBJ1-6, with D possibly matching TRBD1 (6 bases). V was pared by 3 bases and J by 7 bases, with 16 bases between. This CDR3 is 15 amino acids long. Germline CDR1 reads GTSNPN; CDR2 reads SVGIG (reference sequence). CDR3 protein: CAWRARGVMNSPLHF. As DNA, the CDR3 is TGTGCCTGGAGGGCGAGGGGGGTTATGAATTCACCCCTCCACTTT.

This clonotype occurred many times. The V and J genes are TRBV30 and TRBJ2-7, with 7 positions matching TRBD1. CDR3 length equals 12 residues. With 6 bases clipped from V and 4 bases from J, the junction kept 6 bases outside the gene matches. The V gene's germline CDR1 is GTSNPN and CDR2 SVGIG (reference sequence). The CDR3 is CACGDSLYEQYF. DNA of the CDR3: TGTGCCTGTGGGGACAGCCTATACGAGCAGTACTTC.